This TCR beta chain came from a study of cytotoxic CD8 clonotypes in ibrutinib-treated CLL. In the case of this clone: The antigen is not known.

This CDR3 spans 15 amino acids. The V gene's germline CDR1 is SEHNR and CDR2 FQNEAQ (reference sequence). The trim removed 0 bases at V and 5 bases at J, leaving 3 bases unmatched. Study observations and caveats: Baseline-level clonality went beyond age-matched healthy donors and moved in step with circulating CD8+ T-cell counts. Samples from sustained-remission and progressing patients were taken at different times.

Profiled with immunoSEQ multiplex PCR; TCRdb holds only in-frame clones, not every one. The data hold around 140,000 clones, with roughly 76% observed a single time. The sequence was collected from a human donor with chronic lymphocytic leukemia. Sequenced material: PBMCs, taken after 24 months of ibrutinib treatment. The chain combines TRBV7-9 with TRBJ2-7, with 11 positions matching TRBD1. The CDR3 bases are TGTGCCAGCAGCTTAGCGGGGACAGGGGGGCACGAGCAGTACTTC. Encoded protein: CASSLAGTGGHEQYF.